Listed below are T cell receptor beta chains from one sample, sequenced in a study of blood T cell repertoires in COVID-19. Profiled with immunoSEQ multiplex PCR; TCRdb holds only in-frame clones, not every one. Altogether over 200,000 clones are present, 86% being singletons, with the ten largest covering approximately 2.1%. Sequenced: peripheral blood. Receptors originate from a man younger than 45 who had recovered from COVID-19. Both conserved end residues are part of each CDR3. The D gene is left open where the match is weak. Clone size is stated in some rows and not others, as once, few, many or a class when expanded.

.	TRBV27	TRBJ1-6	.	CASSFQGPYSPLHF	TGTGCCAGCAGTTTCCAGGGTCCTTATTCACCCCTCCACTTT
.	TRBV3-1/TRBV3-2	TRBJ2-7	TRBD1	CASSTGTGTERYEQYF	TGTGCCAGCAGCACCGGCACCGGGACAGAACGCTACGAGCAGTACTTC
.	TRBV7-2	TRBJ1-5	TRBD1	CASSWDRNQPQHF	TGTGCCAGCAGCTGGGACAGAAATCAGCCCCAGCATTTT
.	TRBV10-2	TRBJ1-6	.	CASWFRGKNSPLHF	TGCGCCAGCTGGTTTCGGGGAAAGAATTCACCCCTCCACTTT
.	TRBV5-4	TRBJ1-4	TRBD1	CASSLDRGVSEKLFF	TGTGCCAGCAGCTTGGACAGGGGAGTAAGTGAAAAACTGTTTTTT
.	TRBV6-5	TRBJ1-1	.	CASGRAGEFSAAFF	TGTGCCAGCGGGAGGGCAGGGGAGTTTAGTGCAGCTTTCTTT
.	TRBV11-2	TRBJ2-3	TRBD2	CASSLRLAAPDTQYF	TGTGCCAGCAGCTTACGACTAGCGGCCCCAGATACGCAGTATTTT
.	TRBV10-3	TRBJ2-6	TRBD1	CAISGQGPSDGANVLTF	TGTGCCATCAGTGGACAGGGGCCCTCGGATGGGGCCAACGTCCTGACTTTC
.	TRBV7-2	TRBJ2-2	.	CASSLDGVGELFF	TGTGCCAGCAGCTTAGACGGGGTAGGGGAGCTGTTTTTT
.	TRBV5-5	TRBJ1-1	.	CASSRALETEAFF	TGTGCCAGCAGCCGCGCTTTAGAAACTGAAGCTTTCTTT
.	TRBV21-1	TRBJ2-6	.	CASRPKSGANVLTF	TGTGCCAGCAGACCTAAGTCAGGGGCCAACGTCCTGACTTTC
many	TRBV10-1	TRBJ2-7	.	CASSDSSISNEQYF	TGCGCCAGCAGTGATAGCTCCATAAGCAACGAGCAGTACTTC
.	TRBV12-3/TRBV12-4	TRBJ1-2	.	CASSDSYGYTF	TGTGCCAGCAGCGACAGCTATGGCTACACCTTC
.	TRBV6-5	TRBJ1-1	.	CASGVMRAFF	TGTGCCAGCGGAGTTATGCGGGCTTTCTTT
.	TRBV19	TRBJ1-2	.	CASSITVTAGPNYGYTF	TGTGCCAGTAGTATTACCGTGACAGCAGGGCCAAACTATGGCTACACCTTC
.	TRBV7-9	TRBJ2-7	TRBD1	CASSFGQGVYEQYF	TGTGCCAGCAGCTTCGGACAGGGGGTCTACGAGCAGTACTTC
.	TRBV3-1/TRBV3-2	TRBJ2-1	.	CASSQGQGWYNEQFF	TGTGCCAGCAGCCAGGGGCAGGGGTGGTACAATGAGCAGTTCTTC
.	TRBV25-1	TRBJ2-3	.	CASRGGPREDTQYF	TGTGCCAGCAGAGGGGGACCAAGAGAGGATACGCAGTATTTT
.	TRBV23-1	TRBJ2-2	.	CASSQSRQYGGELFF	TGCGCCAGCAGTCAATCTAGACAGTACGGCGGGGAGCTGTTTTTT
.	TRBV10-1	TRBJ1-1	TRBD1	CASSQGRGGRLNTEAFF	TGCGCCAGCAGTCAGGGGAGAGGGGGCCGGTTGAACACTGAAGCTTTCTTT
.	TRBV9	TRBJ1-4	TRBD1	CASSPWTGQNEKLFF	TGTGCCAGCAGCCCGTGGACAGGGCAAAATGAAAAACTGTTTTTT
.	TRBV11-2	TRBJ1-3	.	CASSPVNTIYF	TGTGCCAGCAGCCCCGTAAACACCATATATTTT
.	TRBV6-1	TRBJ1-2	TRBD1	CASSEVTGPNYGYTF	TGTGCCAGCAGTGAAGTGACAGGGCCTAACTATGGCTACACCTTC
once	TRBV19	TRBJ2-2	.	CASSAPILTGWDTGELFF	TGTGCCAGTAGTGCGCCTATACTGACAGGATGGGACACCGGGGAGCTGTTTTTT
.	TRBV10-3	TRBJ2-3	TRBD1	CAISRDRFTDTQYF	TGTGCCATCAGCCGGGACAGGTTCACAGATACGCAGTATTTT
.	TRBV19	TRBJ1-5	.	CASSINIDQPQHF	TGTGCCAGTAGTATAAATATAGATCAGCCCCAGCATTTT
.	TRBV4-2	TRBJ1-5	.	CASSQGEGVGGNQPQHF	TGTGCCAGCAGCCAAGGTGAAGGGGTTGGGGGCAATCAGCCCCAGCATTTT
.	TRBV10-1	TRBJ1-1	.	CASSEGGNTEAFF	TGCGCCAGCAGTGAAGGGGGAAACACTGAAGCTTTCTTT
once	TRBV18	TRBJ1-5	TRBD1	CASSLDRAPNQPQHF	TGTGCCAGCTCACTCGACAGGGCCCCTAATCAGCCCCAGCATTTT
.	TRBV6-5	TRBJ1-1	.	CASSYPPRAFF	TGTGCCAGCAGTTACCCCCCGCGAGCTTTCTTT
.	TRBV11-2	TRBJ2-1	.	CASSLSSTSLNEQFF	TGTGCCAGCAGCTTATCCAGCACTAGCCTCAATGAGCAGTTCTTC
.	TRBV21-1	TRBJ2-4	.	CASSKLRYF	TGTGCCAGCAGCAAATTGCGGTACTTC
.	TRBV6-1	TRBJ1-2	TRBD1	CASSEQGGPWGYTF	TGTGCCAGCAGTGAACAGGGGGGCCCTTGGGGCTACACCTTC
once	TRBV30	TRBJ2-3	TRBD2	CAWRPEAGGSTDTQYF	TGTGCCTGGAGACCCGAAGCGGGGGGTAGCACAGATACGCAGTATTTT
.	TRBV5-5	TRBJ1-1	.	CASRGAPNTEAFF	TGTGCCAGCAGGGGGGCCCCGAACACTGAAGCTTTCTTT
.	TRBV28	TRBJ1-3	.	CASLTGNTIYF	TGTGCCAGCCTAACGGGAAACACCATATATTTT
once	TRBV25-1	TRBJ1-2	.	CASDERTENYGYTF	TGTGCCAGCGACGAACGGACAGAGAACTATGGCTACACCTTC
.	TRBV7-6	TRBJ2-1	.	CASSLGGGSFGSYNEQFF	TGTGCCAGCAGCTTAGGGGGGGGCTCCTTCGGCTCCTACAATGAGCAGTTCTTC
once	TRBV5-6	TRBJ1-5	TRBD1	CASSLWDREDQPQHF	TGTGCCAGCAGCTTGTGGGACAGGGAAGATCAGCCCCAGCATTTT
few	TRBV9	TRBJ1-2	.	CASSVATDRSNYGYTF	TGTGCCAGCAGCGTAGCGACAGACCGATCTAACTATGGCTACACCTTC
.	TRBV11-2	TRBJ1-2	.	CASSYSLGDFYGYTF	TGTGCCAGCAGCTACTCATTGGGGGACTTCTATGGCTACACCTTC
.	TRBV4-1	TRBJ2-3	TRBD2	CASSQDLPFGRGASDTQYF	TGCGCCAGCAGCCAAGATCTACCATTCGGGCGGGGGGCCTCAGATACGCAGTATTTT
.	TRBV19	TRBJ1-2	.	CASRQGWGGYTF	TGTGCCAGTAGGCAGGGTTGGGGTGGCTACACCTTC
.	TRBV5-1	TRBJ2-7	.	CASSLAPSGSEVYEQYF	TGCGCCAGCAGCTTGGCGCCTTCGGGATCAGAGGTATACGAGCAGTACTTC
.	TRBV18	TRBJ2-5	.	CASSPSRVGETQYF	TGTGCCAGCTCACCGTCCAGGGTGGGGGAGACCCAGTACTTC
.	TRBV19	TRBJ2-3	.	CASSLQATDTQYF	TGTGCCAGTAGTCTACAGGCCACAGATACGCAGTATTTT
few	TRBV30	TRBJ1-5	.	CAWTRGNNQPQHF	TGTGCCTGGACTAGGGGGAACAATCAGCCCCAGCATTTT
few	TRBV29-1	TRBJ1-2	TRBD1	CSVVGQGSSGYGYTF	TGCAGCGTTGTGGGACAGGGTTCTAGTGGGTATGGCTACACCTTC